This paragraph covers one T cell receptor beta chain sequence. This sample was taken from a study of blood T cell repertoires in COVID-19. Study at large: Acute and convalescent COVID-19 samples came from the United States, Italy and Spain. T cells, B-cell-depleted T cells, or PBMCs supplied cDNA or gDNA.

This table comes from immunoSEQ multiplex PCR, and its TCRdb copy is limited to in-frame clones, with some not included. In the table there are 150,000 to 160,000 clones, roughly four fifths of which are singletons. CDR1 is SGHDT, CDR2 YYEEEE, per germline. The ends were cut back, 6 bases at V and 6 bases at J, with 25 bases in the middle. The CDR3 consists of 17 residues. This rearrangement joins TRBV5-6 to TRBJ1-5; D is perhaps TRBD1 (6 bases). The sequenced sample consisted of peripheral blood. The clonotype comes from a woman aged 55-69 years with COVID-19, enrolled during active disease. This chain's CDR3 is CASTIGGPGGPGQPQHF. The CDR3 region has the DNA TGTGCCAGCACCATTGGGGGACCGGGGGGCCCGGGTCAGCCCCAGCATTTT.